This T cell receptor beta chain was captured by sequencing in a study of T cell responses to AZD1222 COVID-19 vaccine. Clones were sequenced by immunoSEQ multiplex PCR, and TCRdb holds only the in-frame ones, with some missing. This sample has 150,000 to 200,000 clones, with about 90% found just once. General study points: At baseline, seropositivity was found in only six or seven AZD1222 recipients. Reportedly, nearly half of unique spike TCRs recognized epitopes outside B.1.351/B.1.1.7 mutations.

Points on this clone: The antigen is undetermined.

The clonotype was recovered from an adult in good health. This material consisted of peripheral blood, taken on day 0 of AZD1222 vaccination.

The CDR3 DNA sequence: TGTGCCAGCAGTGAAATGGCAGGGGGTCGTCGCGAGCAGTACTTC. This encodes CASSEMAGGRREQYF. This chain joins TRBV2 and TRBJ2-7, with 7 bases identical to TRBD1. This CDR3 has 15 amino acids. Looked up from germline, CDR1 is SNHLY and CDR2 is FYNNEI. After removal of 2 bases from V and 6 bases from J, the junction contained 10 bases not matched to a gene.